The following is a T cell receptor beta chain sequence with its context. The PCR was carried out with 60 Vbeta primers and 13 Jbeta primers. The protocol was immunoSEQ multiplex PCR, while the TCRdb copy is restricted to in-frame clones and leaves out a portion. Of about 160,000 clones in the sample, approximately 90% were seen once. This sample was included in a study of cytomegalovirus exposure and HLA in healthy donors. Germline loops: CDR1 MGHRA, CDR2 YSYEKL. The CDR3 totals 14 residues. V was clipped by 0 bases and J by 6 bases, with 12 bases between them. This rearrangement joins TRBV4-1 to TRBJ2-7; unclear D gene. The sequencing input was PBMCs. The TCR comes from a woman under 40 in good health and CMV-seronegative. Written as DNA, the CDR3 is TGCGCCAGCAGCCAAGAGTCTAGGTCTGGCGAGCAGTACTTC. This sequence encodes CASSQESRSGEQYF.